This is a list of T cell receptor beta chains from one sample in a study of T cells in Graves' hyperthyroidism and ophthalmopathy. MiXCR, applied by TCRdb to the multiplex PCR reads, yields one record per CDR3 protein. This table holds about 360,000 distinct CDR3 sequences, approximately 20% found once. The material sequenced was blood. The receptors originated from a woman aged 18-29 years with Graves' hyperthyroidism. The CDR3 runs from the conserved cysteine through the conserved F or W. A D gene is named only where the DNA matches it firmly. Clone size is not always given. Where it is, it says once, few, many or a class for expanded clones.

cdr3_length,j_call,d_call,clone_size,v_call,cdr3_aa,cdr3_nt
14,TRBJ2-2,TRBD2,-,TRBV5-1,CASTPRGGTGEPFF,TGCGCCAGCACCCCGCGGGGGGGCACCGGGGAGCCGTTTTTT
12,TRBJ1-2,-,many,TRBV29-1,CSVDNRSYGYTF,TGCAGCGTTGATAACAGGAGCTATGGCTACACCTTC
11,TRBJ2-7,TRBD1,-,TRBV7-2,CASSWGQGQYF,TGTGCCAGCAGCTGGGGACAGGGCCAGTACTTC
14,TRBJ1-5,-,many,TRBV12-3/TRBV12-4,CASSLAGDYQPQHF,TGTGCCAGCAGCTTGGCGGGGGACTATCAGCCCCAGCATTTT
15,TRBJ2-7,TRBD1,many,TRBV18,CASSPIDRDVYEQYF,TGTGCCAGCTCACCAATTGACAGGGATGTTTACGAGCAGTACTTC
18,TRBJ1-2,-,many,TRBV6-2/TRBV6-3,CASRNTPHQPTIRYGYTF,TGTGCCAGCAGAAATACCCCCCACCAACCGACGATCAGATATGGCTACACCTTC
16,TRBJ1-1,-,many,TRBV27,CASSCRVTDWSAEAFF,TGTGCCAGCAGCTGCCGGGTGACAGATTGGTCCGCTGAAGCTTTCTTT
13,TRBJ1-1,-,many,TRBV11-2,CASSPGVSTEAFF,TGTGCCAGCAGCCCGGGGGTGTCTACGGAAGCTTTCTTT
14,TRBJ2-5,-,many,TRBV5-1,CASSLGTFGETQYF,TGCGCCAGCAGCCTAGGGACTTTCGGGGAGACCCAGTACTTC
15,TRBJ1-5,TRBD1,many,TRBV2,CASSRIGTANQPQHF,TGTGCCAGCAGTAGAATAGGGACAGCTAATCAGCCCCAGCATTTT
13,TRBJ1-3,-,many,TRBV20-1,CSAQVHSGNTIYF,TGCAGTGCTCAAGTACATTCTGGAAACACCATATATTTT
10,TRBJ2-4,-,-,TRBV20-1,CSAPKNIQYF,TGCAGTGCTCCCAAAAACATTCAGTACTTC
15,TRBJ2-5,TRBD2,-,TRBV20-1,CSAMTSGALGETQYF,TGCAGTGCAATGACTAGCGGGGCCTTGGGAGAGACCCAGTACTTC
11,TRBJ1-1,-,many,TRBV2,CASSAEGEAFF,TGTGCCAGCAGTGCTGAGGGCGAAGCTTTCTTT
15,TRBJ1-5,-,-,TRBV12-3/TRBV12-4,CASSGGTSSNRPQHF,TGTGCCAGCAGCGGGGGGACCTCTAGCAATCGGCCCCAGCATTTT
17,TRBJ2-3,TRBD2,many,TRBV28,CASSFGVVRGGSDTQYF,TGTGCCAGCAGTTTTGGAGTGGTCCGGGGGGGCTCAGATACGCAGTATTTT
20,TRBJ2-5,TRBD2,-,TRBV6-2/TRBV6-3,CASSSRTSGGAVLPQETQYF,TGTGCCAGCAGTTCCCGGACTAGCGGGGGGGCGGTCCTACCCCAAGAGACCCAGTACTTC
12,TRBJ1-1,-,many,TRBV6-1,CASSDRQNEAFF,TGTGCCAGCAGCGATAGACAGAATGAAGCTTTCTTT
12,TRBJ2-2,-,once,TRBV5-1,CASRRVAGELFF,TGCGCCAGCAGGCGGGTTGCCGGGGAGCTGTTTTTT
17,TRBJ1-2,TRBD1,many,TRBV29-1,CSGLIMARGLANYGYTF,TGCAGCGGCTTGATAATGGCCAGGGGGCTAGCTAACTATGGCTACACCTTC
12,TRBJ1-1,-,few,TRBV18,CASSPQKDEAFF,TGTGCCAGCTCACCACAGAAGGATGAAGCTTTCTTT
15,TRBJ1-5,-,many,TRBV2,CASRYTGSGSQPQHF,TGTGCCAGCAGATACACAGGGAGTGGGAGTCAGCCCCAGCATTTT
13,TRBJ1-1,-,many,TRBV12-3/TRBV12-4,CASKHTGNTEAFF,TGTGCCAGCAAACACACAGGGAACACTGAAGCTTTCTTT
14,TRBJ2-7,TRBD1,-,TRBV12-3/TRBV12-4,CASSGTTGTYEQYF,TGTGCCAGCAGTGGTACGACAGGGACCTACGAGCAGTACTTC
12,TRBJ1-1,-,-,TRBV12-3/TRBV12-4,CASSRSGTGPFF,TGTGCCAGCAGTCGATCGGGAACAGGACCTTTCTTT
14,TRBJ1-1,TRBD1,many,TRBV28,CASSSTGRDTEAFF,TGTGCCAGCAGTTCGACAGGGAGGGACACTGAAGCTTTCTTT
13,TRBJ2-7,-,many,TRBV12-5,CASGRTDGVSRYF,TGTGCTAGTGGTCGGACGGACGGCGTAAGCAGGTACTTC
13,TRBJ1-1,-,many,TRBV7-9,CASSAAGDTEAFF,TGTGCCAGCAGCGCCGCGGGGGACACTGAAGCTTTCTTT
15,TRBJ1-3,-,-,TRBV12-3/TRBV12-4,CASSYTGFSGNTIYF,TGTGCCAGCAGTTATACAGGGTTCTCTGGAAACACCATATATTTT
13,TRBJ1-2,TRBD1,many,TRBV6-1,CASSRDRGQGYTF,TGTGCCAGCAGTAGAGACAGGGGACAAGGCTACACCTTC
15,TRBJ2-2,-,many,TRBV5-1,CASSLVGESTGELFF,TGCGCCAGCAGCTTGGTTGGAGAAAGTACCGGGGAGCTGTTTTTT
13,TRBJ1-5,-,-,TRBV18,CASSPPGGEPQHF,TGTGCCAGCTCACCACCGGGAGGTGAGCCCCAGCATTTT
14,TRBJ2-7,TRBD2,many,TRBV27,CASSLPGGANEQYF,TGTGCCAGCAGCCTTCCGGGGGGGGCGAACGAGCAGTACTTC
15,TRBJ2-7,-,many,TRBV5-1,CASSPGGSGFYEQYF,TGCGCCAGCAGCCCGGGCGGCTCTGGATTCTACGAGCAGTACTTC
15,TRBJ2-7,-,many,TRBV20-1,CSARGQLANSYEQYF,TGCAGTGCTAGAGGACAACTAGCCAACTCCTACGAGCAGTACTTC
15,TRBJ2-7,TRBD2,many,TRBV20-1,CSARAGTRRAYEQYF,TGCAGTGCTAGAGCAGGGACTAGGAGGGCCTACGAGCAGTACTTC
17,TRBJ2-5,TRBD2,many,TRBV6-2/TRBV6-3,CASSYVAGGPREETQYF,TGTGCCAGCAGTTACGTGGCGGGGGGACCACGGGAAGAGACCCAGTACTTC
15,TRBJ2-7,-,many,TRBV20-1,CSARDALRGDREQYF,TGCAGTGCTAGAGATGCCCTCAGGGGTGATCGCGAGCAGTACTTC
14,TRBJ2-7,-,many,TRBV6-5,CASSYYRRGTEQYF,TGTGCCAGCAGTTACTACAGGCGGGGTACGGAGCAGTACTTC
17,TRBJ2-7,TRBD2,many,TRBV4-1,CASSQDKERGEVDEQYF,TGCGCCAGCAGCCAAGATAAAGAGCGGGGGGAAGTGGACGAGCAGTACTTC
23,TRBJ1-5,TRBD1,-,TRBV6-4,CASRGPPNRTGTGGFLSNQPQHF,TGTGCCAGCAGGGGCCCCCCCAACAGAACCGGGACAGGGGGCTTTTTAAGCAATCAGCCCCAGCATTTT
14,TRBJ2-7,-,few,TRBV12-3/TRBV12-4,CASSLGHLSYEQYF,TGTGCCAGCAGTTTGGGACATCTCTCCTACGAGCAGTACTTC
17,TRBJ2-5,TRBD2,few,TRBV20-1,CSATPLAGGLSRETQYF,TGCAGTGCTACGCCTCTAGCGGGGGGGCTCTCTCGGGAGACCCAGTACTTC
15,TRBJ2-2,-,many,TRBV12-3/TRBV12-4,CASSLARMYTGELFF,TGTGCCAGCAGTTTAGCGCGGATGTACACCGGGGAGCTGTTTTTT
15,TRBJ1-2,-,many,TRBV15,CATSREPPGEHGYTF,TGTGCCACCAGCAGAGAACCTCCAGGAGAACATGGCTACACCTTC
15,TRBJ2-7,TRBD2,many,TRBV28,CASYSDGGTYYEQYF,TGTGCCAGTTACTCGGACGGGGGGACCTACTACGAGCAGTACTTC
12,TRBJ1-5,-,many,TRBV5-1,CASSLDGKGFHF,TGCGCCAGCAGCTTGGATGGGAAGGGTTTCCATTTT
16,TRBJ1-5,-,many,TRBV20-1,CSARDWSDPSNQPQHF,TGCAGTGCTAGAGATTGGTCAGATCCTAGCAATCAGCCCCAGCATTTT